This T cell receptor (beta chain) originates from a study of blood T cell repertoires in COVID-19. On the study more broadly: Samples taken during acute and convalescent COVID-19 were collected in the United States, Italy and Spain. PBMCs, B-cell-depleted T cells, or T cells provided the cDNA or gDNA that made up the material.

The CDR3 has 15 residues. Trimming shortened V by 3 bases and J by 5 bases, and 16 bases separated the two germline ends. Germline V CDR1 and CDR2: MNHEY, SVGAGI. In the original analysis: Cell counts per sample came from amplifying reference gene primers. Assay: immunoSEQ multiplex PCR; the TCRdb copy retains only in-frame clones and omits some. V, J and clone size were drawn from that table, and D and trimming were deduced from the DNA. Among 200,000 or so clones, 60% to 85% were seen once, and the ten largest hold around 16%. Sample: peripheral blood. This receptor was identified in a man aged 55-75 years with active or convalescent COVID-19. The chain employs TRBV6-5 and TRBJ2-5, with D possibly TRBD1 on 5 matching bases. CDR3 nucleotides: TGTGCCAGCAGTTATGGTCCTATGCCAGGGGAGACCCAGTACTTC. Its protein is CASSYGPMPGETQYF.